This entry features one T cell receptor beta chain sequence. Its specificity is unknown. This entry belongs to a study of radiotherapy plus CTLA-4 blockade in lung cancer. Study at large: The study recorded objective responses in around a sixth of patients and disease control in 31%.

The study's findings and limits: Interferon-beta and early blood T cell clone dynamics reportedly predicted response best.

Ipilimumab CTLA-4 blockade and focal radiation were given to patients with chemo-refractory metastatic non-small-cell lung cancer. Sequenced by immunoSEQ multiplex PCR; TCRdb stores in-frame clones only, minus some. The sample gives about 77,000 clones, roughly 70% of which show up once; 9.9% is in the top ten. J was trimmed by 7 bases and V by 3 bases; bases with no gene match: 4. The CDR3 has 15 amino acids. Per the germline V gene, CDR1 is SNHLY and CDR2 is FYNNEI. The TCR was taken from a human donor with non-small cell lung cancer whose response to radiotherapy plus ipilimumab could not be evaluated. V and J are TRBV2 and TRBJ1-6, with 9 bases identical to TRBD1. The sequencing used peripheral blood, collected from a patient treated with radiotherapy plus ipilimumab. CDR3 loop: CASSEGTGLNSPLHF. The CDR3 DNA reads as TGTGCCAGCAGTGAGGGGACAGGGTTGAATTCACCCCTCCACTTT.